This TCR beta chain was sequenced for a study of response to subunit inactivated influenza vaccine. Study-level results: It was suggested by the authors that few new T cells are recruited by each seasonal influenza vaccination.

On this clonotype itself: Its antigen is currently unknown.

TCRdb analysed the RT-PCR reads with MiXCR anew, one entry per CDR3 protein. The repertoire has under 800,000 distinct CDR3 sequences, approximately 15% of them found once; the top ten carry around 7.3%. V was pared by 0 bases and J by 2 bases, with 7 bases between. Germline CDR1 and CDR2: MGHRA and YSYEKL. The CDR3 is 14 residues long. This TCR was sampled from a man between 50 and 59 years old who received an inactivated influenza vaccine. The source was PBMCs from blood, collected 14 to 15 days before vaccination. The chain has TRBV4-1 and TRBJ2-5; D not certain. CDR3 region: CASSQDGQQETQYF. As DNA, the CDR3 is TGCGCCAGCAGCCAAGATGGCCAACAAGAGACCCAGTACTTC.